This TCR beta chain came from a study of PD-1 blockade in classical Hodgkin lymphoma. The CDR3 loop spans 14 amino acids. V was clipped by 5 bases and J by 6 bases, with 14 bases between them. CDR1 and CDR2 (germline): SGHTA, FQGTGA. Here immunoSEQ multiplex PCR was the method, and the copy in TCRdb shows in-frame clones only, minus some. Of some 49,000 clones listed, approximately 91% were seen once; the top ten hold roughly 5.3%. Time point in this sample: newly diagnosed, previously untreated cHL patient sample. Source material: peripheral blood mononuclear cells (PBMCs). The chain joins TRBV7-3 to TRBJ2-1; D not certain. The source is a human donor with classical Hodgkin lymphoma. CDR3 sequence: CASSANGPFNEQFF. In nucleotides, the CDR3 is TGTGCCAGCAGCGCAAACGGACCGTTCAATGAGCAGTTCTTC.